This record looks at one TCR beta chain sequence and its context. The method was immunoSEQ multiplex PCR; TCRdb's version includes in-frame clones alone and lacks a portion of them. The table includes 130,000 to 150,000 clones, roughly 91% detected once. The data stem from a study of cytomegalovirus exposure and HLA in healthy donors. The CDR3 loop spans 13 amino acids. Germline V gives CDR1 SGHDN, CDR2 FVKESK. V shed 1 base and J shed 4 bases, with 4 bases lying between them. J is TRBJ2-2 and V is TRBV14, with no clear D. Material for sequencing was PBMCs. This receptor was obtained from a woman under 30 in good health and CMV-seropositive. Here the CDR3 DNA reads TGTGCCAGCAGCCAAGGACTCACCGGGGAGCTGTTTTTT. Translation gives CASSQGLTGELFF.